A selection of T cell receptor beta chains follows, all from one sample in a study of cytomegalovirus exposure and HLA in healthy donors. Repertoires were generated with immunoSEQ multiplex PCR, while TCRdb's copy carries only in-frame clones and drops some. The repertoire consists of some 150,000 clones, with approximately 80% occurring once and the leading ten covering roughly 4.7%. The sample comprised PBMCs. Receptors originate from a male donor in good health and CMV-seronegative. Each CDR3 is given with its conserved first and last residue. D genes are given only for firm matches. Size is stated for part of the rows, as once, few or many counts, or as a class when the clone is expanded.

V gene: TRBV18
D gene: -
clone size: -
J gene: TRBJ1-1
CDR3 protein: CASSIGLTEAFF
CDR3 DNA: TGTGCCAGCTCAATCGGGTTGACTGAAGCTTTCTTT

V gene: TRBV7-3
D gene: TRBD2
clone size: -
J gene: TRBJ2-1
CDR3 protein: CATRPGGTNNEQFF
CDR3 DNA: TGTGCCACCCGACCGGGGGGGACAAACAATGAGCAGTTCTTC

V gene: TRBV5-4
D gene: TRBD1
clone size: -
J gene: TRBJ1-2
CDR3 protein: CASSSGTGGRMDYGYTF
CDR3 DNA: TGTGCCAGCAGCTCCGGGACAGGGGGCAGAATGGATTATGGCTACACCTTC

V gene: TRBV5-1
D gene: -
clone size: -
J gene: TRBJ2-4
CDR3 protein: CASSLTGSIQYF
CDR3 DNA: TGCGCCAGCAGCTTAACAGGGAGCATTCAGTACTTC

V gene: TRBV27
D gene: -
clone size: -
J gene: TRBJ2-7
CDR3 protein: CASRLSTATYEQYF
CDR3 DNA: TGTGCCAGCAGGTTATCGACAGCCACCTACGAGCAGTACTTC

V gene: TRBV5-1
D gene: -
clone size: -
J gene: TRBJ1-2
CDR3 protein: CASSWGEGIHGYTF
CDR3 DNA: TGCGCCAGCAGCTGGGGGGAGGGAATTCATGGCTACACCTTC

V gene: TRBV5-4
D gene: TRBD1
clone size: -
J gene: TRBJ2-4
CDR3 protein: CASSNADRDIQYF
CDR3 DNA: TGTGCCAGCAGCAACGCTGACAGGGACATTCAGTACTTC

V gene: TRBV10-3
D gene: -
clone size: -
J gene: TRBJ1-2
CDR3 protein: CAISEEIRNYGYTF
CDR3 DNA: TGTGCCATCAGTGAAGAGATCCGGAACTATGGCTACACCTTC

V gene: TRBV4-1
D gene: TRBD1
clone size: -
J gene: TRBJ2-7
CDR3 protein: CASSQGQGDVYEQYF
CDR3 DNA: TGCGCCAGCAGCCAAGGACAGGGTGATGTCTACGAGCAGTACTTC

V gene: TRBV6-5
D gene: -
clone size: few
J gene: TRBJ1-1
CDR3 protein: CASSLGGASSGAFF
CDR3 DNA: TGTGCCAGCAGTTTAGGAGGGGCGTCGTCTGGGGCTTTCTTT

V gene: TRBV30
D gene: -
clone size: -
J gene: TRBJ1-5
CDR3 protein: CAWSAGRNQPQHF
CDR3 DNA: TGTGCCTGGAGTGCCGGGAGGAATCAGCCCCAGCATTTT

V gene: TRBV7-9
D gene: -
clone size: -
J gene: TRBJ1-3
CDR3 protein: CASSRPGEVRGNTIYF
CDR3 DNA: TGTGCCAGCAGCCGACCCGGGGAGGTAAGAGGAAACACCATATATTTT

V gene: TRBV29-1
D gene: -
clone size: once
J gene: TRBJ1-1
CDR3 protein: CSARGLTEAFF
CDR3 DNA: TGCAGCGCCCGAGGGTTGACTGAAGCTTTCTTT

V gene: TRBV28
D gene: -
clone size: -
J gene: TRBJ1-2
CDR3 protein: CASSSPGGLGYGYTF
CDR3 DNA: TGTGCCAGCAGTAGCCCCGGGGGGCTCGGCTATGGCTACACCTTC

V gene: TRBV27
D gene: -
clone size: -
J gene: TRBJ1-1
CDR3 protein: CASSLLPSGGAEAFF
CDR3 DNA: TGTGCCAGCAGTTTGCTCCCTTCGGGAGGGGCTGAAGCTTTCTTT

V gene: TRBV4-3
D gene: -
clone size: -
J gene: TRBJ1-1
CDR3 protein: CASSQDYGGNTEAFF
CDR3 DNA: TGCGCCAGCAGCCAAGATTACGGCGGGAACACTGAAGCTTTCTTT

V gene: TRBV7-2
D gene: -
clone size: -
J gene: TRBJ2-7
CDR3 protein: CASSSHRGTYEQYF
CDR3 DNA: TGTGCCAGCAGCTCCCACCGGGGTACCTACGAGCAGTACTTC

V gene: TRBV4-3
D gene: -
clone size: once
J gene: TRBJ2-1
CDR3 protein: CASSLGRRTYNEQFF
CDR3 DNA: TGCGCCAGCAGTCTAGGTAGGCGGACCTACAATGAGCAGTTCTTC

V gene: TRBV11-1
D gene: -
clone size: once
J gene: TRBJ1-2
CDR3 protein: CASSLAAGPFGYTF
CDR3 DNA: TGTGCCAGCAGCTTAGCAGCAGGGCCGTTCGGCTACACCTTC